A single T cell receptor (beta chain) is shown here with its context. What this receptor recognizes is not known. One base away there is no much larger clone; base qualities are not given. The record originates from a study of T cell changes during pregnancy in multiple sclerosis (dated by TCRdb to the late 2010s). Regarding the study in general: The study examined how the T cell repertoire changed over the course of pregnancy in women with multiple sclerosis.

Via the germline V gene, CDR1 is LGHNA and CDR2 YNFKEQ. The CDR3 measures 16 amino acids from cysteine to phenylalanine. The retained sequence is limited to the CDR3, 48 bases, with the frame set at the first base. At the junction V is shortened by 1 base and J by 4 bases; bases outside the gene matches: 8. The library was produced with the immunoSEQ multiplex PCR assay. Here the immuneACCESS table is served through TCRdb, limited to in-frame sequences with V and J called. Missing clones are a known gap in these copies; in checked studies unresolved V genes cover under half, and the rest lacks a known reason. This sample is represented by 45,000 to 55,000 clones; more than 85% of them were singletons. The ten largest clonotypes hold around 1% of the sample.

This specimen consisted of peripheral blood, obtained after pregnancy. This sequence originates from a female donor with multiple sclerosis, enrolled in a pregnancy study. The V gene is TRBV4-2 and the J gene is TRBJ2-3; 7 central nucleotides agree with TRBD2. The DNA is as follows: TGTGCCAGCAGCCAAGGGGGCGGGGGAGGCCCAGATACGCAGTATTTT. It encodes CASSQGGGGGPDTQYF.